The rows below give T cell receptor beta chains drawn from one sample of a study of breast tumors, draining lymph nodes, adjacent tissues. Each CDR3 protein is one row after TCRdb ran MiXCR on the multiplex PCR reads. The sample consists of about 89,000 distinct CDR3 sequences, roughly 28% of them appearing once. Sequenced input: axillary lymph node tissue. The receptors were gathered from a female donor with breast cancer. Some clones in this sample may be carry-over from other donors' samples. CDR3s include the opening cysteine and the closing phenylalanine or tryptophan. The D gene is left open where the match is weak. The size entry is marked missing in some rows and otherwise reads once, few, many or a size class.

d_gene	j_gene	abundance	v_gene	CDR3aa	CDR3nt
TRBD2	TRBJ2-3	-	TRBV20-1	CSAPDSETLAGSTDTQYF	TGCAGTGCCCCGGACAGCGAAACCCTAGCGGGGAGCACAGATACGCAGTATTTT
-	TRBJ1-2	once	TRBV5-6	CASSLNRQSGYGYTF	TGTGCCAGCAGCTTGAACAGGCAAAGCGGCTATGGCTACACCTTC
-	TRBJ2-5	many	TRBV30	CAWSRSFETQYF	TGTGCCTGGAGCCGATCGTTTGAGACCCAGTACTTC
-	TRBJ1-2	many	TRBV7-9	CATKDYGYTF	TGTGCCACGAAGGACTATGGCTACACCTTC
-	TRBJ1-4	many	TRBV7-6	CASSPTVLGATNEKLFF	TGTGCCAGCAGCCCGACCGTTTTGGGTGCAACTAATGAAAAACTGTTTTTT
-	TRBJ2-3	-	TRBV7-2	CASSSSTGEMADTQYF	TGTGCCAGCAGCTCCAGCACGGGGGAAATGGCAGATACGCAGTATTTT
-	TRBJ1-5	once	TRBV15	CATSRDRKGETQHF	TGTGCCACCAGCAGAGATAGGAAAGGAGAGACCCAGCATTTT
-	TRBJ2-2	many	TRBV12-3/TRBV12-4	CASSLIGNTGELFF	TGTGCCAGCAGTTTGATTGGCAACACCGGGGAGCTGTTTTTT
-	TRBJ1-4	many	TRBV6-4	CASSDREKLFF	TGTGCCAGCAGTGATCGTGAAAAACTGTTTTTT
-	TRBJ1-4	-	TRBV10-3	CARGDNRDEKLFF	TGTGCTAGAGGAGACAACCGGGATGAAAAACTGTTTTTT
-	TRBJ2-1	many	TRBV4-2	CASSQAAALANEQFF	TGTGCCAGCAGCCAAGCTGCCGCCCTGGCAAATGAGCAGTTCTTC
TRBD1	TRBJ1-5	many	TRBV4-3	CASSQDSGGSQPQHF	TGCGCCAGCAGCCAAGATTCAGGGGGCAGTCAGCCCCAGCATTTT
TRBD2	TRBJ2-7	many	TRBV29-1	CSVKTSGSPGQYF	TGCAGCGTAAAGACTAGCGGCTCCCCTGGGCAGTACTTC
-	TRBJ1-5	many	TRBV18	CASSPTATGNQPQHF	TGTGCCAGCTCACCCACTGCGACCGGCAATCAGCCCCAGCATTTT
TRBD1	TRBJ1-6	many	TRBV4-2	CASSPNGGTAYSPLHF	TGTGCCAGCAGCCCCAACGGGGGGACAGCATATTCACCCCTCCACTTT
-	TRBJ2-3	many	TRBV7-2	CASSLEVIPSTDTQYF	TGTGCCAGCAGCTTAGAGGTTATACCTAGCACAGATACGCAGTATTTT
-	TRBJ1-2	-	TRBV29-1	CSVAGGGSNGYTF	TGCAGCGTAGCGGGAGGGGGTTCCAATGGCTACACCTTC
-	TRBJ1-4	many	TRBV2	CASRPRGGNEKLFF	TGTGCCAGCAGACCCAGGGGAGGAAATGAAAAACTGTTTTTT
TRBD2	TRBJ2-3	many	TRBV4-2	CASSQLAGMGADTQYF	TGTGCCAGCAGCCAACTAGCGGGGATGGGGGCAGATACGCAGTATTTT
-	TRBJ1-5	-	TRBV20-1	CSALGLAGAYEHF	TGCAGTGCTCTCGGACTAGCGGGTGCCTACGAGCATTTT
-	TRBJ2-1	many	TRBV5-5	CASSLVAGTYNEQFF	TGTGCCAGCAGCTTGGTTGCGGGAACTTACAATGAGCAGTTCTTC
-	TRBJ1-2	-	TRBV20-1	CSAVSYGYTF	TGCAGTGCTGTAAGCTATGGCTACACCTTC
TRBD2	TRBJ2-7	many	TRBV11-3	CASSFSGISYEQYF	TGTGCCAGCAGCTTTAGCGGGATCTCCTACGAGCAGTACTTC
-	TRBJ2-7	many	TRBV19	CASSIASRGTYEQYF	TGTGCCAGTAGTATAGCTTCGCGGGGCACCTACGAGCAGTACTTC
-	TRBJ2-1	many	TRBV19	CASSERTGNEQFF	TGTGCCAGTAGTGAACGGACGGGCAATGAGCAGTTCTTC
-	TRBJ1-4	many	TRBV7-8	CASSLDWGDEKLFF	TGTGCCAGCAGCTTAGACTGGGGGGATGAAAAACTGTTTTTT
-	TRBJ2-3	many	TRBV20-1	CSARVSGADTQYF	TGCAGTGCTAGAGTTTCGGGAGCAGATACGCAGTATTTT
TRBD2	TRBJ2-1	once	TRBV7-3	CASSSGLAGNNEQFF	TGTGCCAGCAGCAGCGGACTAGCGGGCAACAATGAGCAGTTCTTC
TRBD1	TRBJ2-2	many	TRBV20-1	CSAPSKQGQNTGELFF	TGCAGTGCCCCTTCTAAACAGGGGCAGAACACCGGGGAGCTGTTTTTT
-	TRBJ1-5	many	TRBV2	CASNPDFGSNQPQHF	TGTGCCAGCAACCCCGATTTTGGAAGTAATCAGCCCCAGCATTTT
TRBD2	TRBJ2-7	-	TRBV11-2	CASSFAGGSYEQYF	TGTGCCAGCAGCTTTGCGGGAGGTTCCTACGAGCAGTACTTC
TRBD2	TRBJ2-1	many	TRBV20-1	CSARDPGRESYNEQFF	TGCAGTGCTAGAGATCCTGGGCGGGAGTCCTACAATGAGCAGTTCTTC
-	TRBJ2-3	many	TRBV6-5	CASSSSRGEITDTQYF	TGTGCCAGCAGTTCATCACGTGGGGAGATCACAGATACGCAGTATTTT
TRBD2	TRBJ2-1	many	TRBV2	CASSDQGPLAGADEQFF	TGTGCCAGCAGTGACCAAGGACCGCTAGCGGGAGCTGATGAGCAGTTCTTC
-	TRBJ1-2	few	TRBV29-1	CSVGTLSGYTF	TGCAGCGTTGGGACCTTATCGGGCTACACCTTC
TRBD2	TRBJ2-5	many	TRBV20-1	CSASDSGMRETQYF	TGCAGTGCTAGTGATAGCGGGATGAGAGAGACCCAGTACTTC
TRBD2	TRBJ2-5	-	TRBV10-2	CASSDRGGPDQYF	TGCGCCAGCAGTGACCGGGGGGGCCCCGACCAGTACTTC
-	TRBJ2-1	many	TRBV5-1	CASSLGYGGYNEQFF	TGCGCCAGCAGCTTGGGGTACGGGGGCTACAATGAGCAGTTCTTC
TRBD2	TRBJ2-1	many	TRBV27	CASRYSGSSINEQFF	TGTGCCAGCAGATATAGCGGGAGCTCGATCAATGAGCAGTTCTTC
TRBD2	TRBJ2-7	many	TRBV20-1	CGAGGVVYEQYF	TGCGGGGCGGGGGGAGTGGTCTACGAGCAGTACTTC
TRBD1	TRBJ2-3	many	TRBV20-1	CSARGDRGLADTQYF	TGCAGTGCTAGAGGAGACAGGGGTCTTGCAGATACGCAGTATTTT
-	TRBJ2-1	-	TRBV27	CACSLGNEQFF	TGTGCCTGCTCCCTCGGGAATGAGCAGTTCTTC
-	TRBJ2-7	-	TRBV29-1	CSVGGEANSYEQYF	TGCAGCGTTGGGGGGGAGGCGAACTCCTACGAGCAGTACTTC
-	TRBJ1-5	many	TRBV28	CASRGSNQPQHF	TGTGCCAGCAGGGGAAGCAATCAGCCCCAGCATTTT
TRBD1	TRBJ1-2	many	TRBV7-6	CASSLGTGGSGYTF	TGTGCCAGCAGCCTGGGGACAGGGGGCAGTGGCTACACCTTC
-	TRBJ1-2	many	TRBV4-1	CASSQDRVPYGYTF	TGCGCCAGCAGCCAGGACCGGGTCCCCTATGGCTACACCTTC
-	TRBJ1-4	many	TRBV5-6	CASSFGINEKLFF	TGTGCCAGCAGCTTTGGCATTAATGAAAAACTGTTTTTT
TRBD1	TRBJ1-4	many	TRBV11-3	CASSSDRGEKLFF	TGTGCCAGCAGCTCCGACAGGGGCGAAAAACTGTTTTTT
-	TRBJ1-5	few	TRBV28	CAWGSRGSNQPQHF	TGTGCGTGGGGCTCCCGGGGGTCCAATCAGCCCCAGCATTTT
TRBD2	TRBJ2-2	-	TRBV28	CASSLAGREAGELFF	TGTGCCAGCAGTTTGGCGGGGCGGGAGGCCGGGGAGCTGTTTTTT
TRBD1	TRBJ2-5	many	TRBV7-2	CASSRTNRGQTQYF	TGTGCCAGCAGCCGGACAAATAGGGGGCAGACCCAGTACTTC
-	TRBJ2-3	many	TRBV11-3	CATTGRETDTQYF	TGTGCCACCACAGGGAGGGAAACAGATACGCAGTATTTT
TRBD2	TRBJ2-5	many	TRBV20-1	CSARRVTSGSPGETQYF	TGCAGTGCTAGGCGGGTAACTAGCGGGAGCCCAGGGGAGACCCAGTACTTC
-	TRBJ1-2	many	TRBV10-3	CAISGEINYGYTF	TGTGCCATCAGTGGGGAGATTAACTATGGCTACACCTTC
-	TRBJ2-7	-	TRBV9	CASSTHLGGYEQHF	TGTGCCAGCAGCACCCACCTGGGTGGATACGAGCAGCACTTC
-	TRBJ2-2	-	TRBV7-2	CASSLALSNTGELSW	TGTGCCAGCAGCTTAGCGCTTTCGAACACCGGGGAGCTGTCTTGG
-	TRBJ2-1	many	TRBV20-1	CRYSKGHEQFF	TGCAGGTACTCGAAAGGCCATGAGCAGTTCTTC
-	TRBJ2-1	-	TRBV20-1	CSAGVYEQFF	TGCAGTGCTGGTGTATATGAGCAGTTCTTC
TRBD1	TRBJ2-1	many	TRBV10-3	CAISEQGAHYNEQFF	TGTGCCATCAGTGAACAGGGGGCCCACTACAATGAGCAGTTCTTC
TRBD1	TRBJ1-2	-	TRBV29-1	CSVVDRDGYGYTF	TGCAGCGTTGTGGACAGGGACGGCTATGGCTACACCTTC